This T cell receptor (beta chain) emerged from a study of blood T cell repertoires in COVID-19. Looking at the study overall: Samples of COVID-19 (acute and convalescent) were obtained from the United States, Italy and Spain.

The CDR3 covers 14 residues. Germline V CDR1 and CDR2: SNHLY, FYNNEI. Trimming cost V 6 bases and J 5 bases, with 16 bases left between them. Original methodology: Reference gene primers were amplified, and this amplification served to estimate nucleated cell counts. Sequencing used immunoSEQ multiplex PCR; TCRdb keeps in-frame clones, though not all of them. The DNA was the basis for D and trimming; V, J and clone size are from that table. The sample contains 80,000 to 100,000 clones, 85% to 90% of which appear only once. The receptor's source is a human donor with active COVID-19. The donor label of this sample is uncertain. The J gene is TRBJ2-5, the V gene TRBV2; tentatively, D is TRBD2 (6 bases). Sequenced material: peripheral blood. The CDR3 region is CASSLSGGGETQYF. For the CDR3, the DNA is TGTGCCAGCAGCCTCAGTGGAGGAGGGGAGACCCAGTACTTC.